Shown below are 8 T cell receptor beta chains from a single sample sequenced in a study of glioma-infiltrating T cells after dendritic cell vaccination. Here immunoSEQ multiplex PCR was the method, and the copy in TCRdb shows in-frame clones only, minus some. The sample shows about 64,000 clones, 82% of them seen only once. This material consisted of blood, taken before dendritic cell vaccination. The receptors were gathered from a human donor with glioblastoma.

The rearrangement uses TRBV9 and TRBJ2-5; possibly TRBD2 for D (5 bases). V lost 4 bases and J lost 4, with 23 bases in between. This CDR3 region has 17 residues. Looked up from germline, CDR1 is SGDLS and CDR2 is YYNGEE. In DNA, the CDR3 is TGTGCCAGCAGCTCCAAGATGTCGGGAAGGGTAGGAGAGACCCAGTACTTC. It translates to CASSSKMSGRVGETQYF.

The V gene is TRBV2, the J gene TRBJ2-2; 11 positions agree with TRBD2. The CDR3 is 15 amino acids. Trimming at V came to 8 bases and at J to 7 bases, leaving 9 bases not matched to a gene. CDR1 SNHLY and CDR2 FYNNEI come from the germline V gene. CDR3 DNA sequence: TGTGCCAGCGTTAGTAGCGGGGGGGTAAACGGGGAGCTGTTTTTT. Amino acid sequence: CASVSSGGVNGELFF.

This sequence joins TRBV28 and TRBJ2-7; no reliable D call. CDR1 and CDR2 (germline): MDHEN, SYDVKM. CDR3 length: 9 residues. The V and J ends lost 4 bases and 11 bases respectively, with 6 bases between them. In DNA, the CDR3 is TGTGCCAGCAGTTCCCGTGAGTACTTC. Translation: CASSSREYF.

V is TRBV7-6 and J is TRBJ2-7; 8 nucleotides match TRBD1. The germline gives CDR1 SGHVS, CDR2 FNYEAQ. Trimming removed 1 base from V and 2 bases from J; junction bases left unmatched: 7. This CDR3 has 16 residues. CDR3 nucleotide sequence: TGTGCCAGCAGCTTAGGTGGGACAGGCCTCACCTACGAGCAGTACTTC. Encoded protein: CASSLGGTGLTYEQYF. The variable domain in full, completed from reference TRBV7-6 and TRBJ2-7, reads GAGVSQSPRYKVTKRGQDVALRCDPISGHVSLYWYRQALGQGPEFLTYFNYEAQQDKSGLPNDRFSAERPEGSISTLTIQRTEQRDSAMYRCASSLGGTGLTYEQYFGPGTRLTVT.

The chain links TRBV7-2 to TRBJ2-3; 8 nucleotides match TRBD2. This CDR3 is 15 amino acids long. Germline assignment: CDR1 SGHTA and CDR2 FQGNSA. Losses at the gene ends were 6 bases for V and 3 bases for J; bases not matched to a gene: 8. In DNA, the CDR3 is TGTGCCAGCAGTCCTCTCCGGGGGGGAACAGATACGCAGTATTTT. This sequence encodes CASSPLRGGTDTQYF.

This sequence joins TRBV28 and TRBJ2-7, with 9 bases aligning to TRBD1. CDR1 is MDHEN, CDR2 SYDVKM, per germline. V gave up 3 bases and J gave up 2 bases; unmatched junction bases: 2. The length of the CDR3 is 14 residues. The CDR3 here is CASSLHRGPYEQYF. The DNA for the CDR3 is TGTGCCAGCAGTTTGCACAGGGGGCCCTACGAGCAGTACTTC.

V usage is TRBV27 and J usage is TRBJ1-5; 7 nucleotides agree with TRBD1. The CDR3 consists of 17 residues. Germline V lookup: CDR1 MNHEY, CDR2 SMNVEV (reference sequence). V lost 3 bases to trimming and J lost 0 bases; unmatched junction nucleotides: 8. The CDR3 here is CASSFSTGPYSNQPQHF. The CDR3 DNA reads TGTGCCAGCAGTTTCTCGACAGGGCCGTATAGCAATCAGCCCCAGCATTTT.

The CDR3 DNA follows: TGTGCCAGCAGTTCGGGACAGGGGGGCCGAATTGAAGCTTTCTTT. Encoded protein: CASSSGQGGRIEAFF. The chain couples TRBV6-5 to TRBJ1-1, with TRBD1 matching 11 bases. J was trimmed by 7 bases and V by 4 bases; bases with no gene match: 8. Germline V gene lookup returns CDR1 MNHEY and CDR2 SVGAGI. This CDR3 comprises 15 residues.